What follows is one T cell receptor (beta chain) and its context. Its specificity is unknown. The PCR ran on 60 Vbeta and 13 Jbeta primers. Profiling relied on immunoSEQ multiplex PCR, and the TCRdb table lists in-frame clones only, not all of them. The table records 75,000 to 95,000 clones, roughly 69% of them present only once. The CDR3 sequence is 13 residues long. The germline CDR1 and CDR2 sequences are SGHVS and FQNEAQ. Trimming left V 5 bases short and J 0 bases short, with 7 bases between. The data stem from a study of cytomegalovirus exposure and HLA in healthy donors. Whole-study results and caveats: Prediction of most subjects' HLA-A and HLA-B alleles by TCR beta sequences was reportedly accurate. Certain sequence variants were highly shared and formed a cluster, and this cluster was likely a sequencing artifact. Previous analysis showed most TCR beta V segments were productive about 87% or about 30% of the time.

The chain combines TRBV7-8 with TRBJ1-1; D remains ambiguous. The material sequenced was PBMCs. This receptor was identified in a man aged 50 to 60 in good health and CMV-seronegative. CDR3 sequence: CASSQDMNTEAFF. For the CDR3, the DNA is TGTGCCAGCAGCCAAGACATGAACACTGAAGCTTTCTTT.